A single sample is the source of the 24 T cell receptor beta chains below, sequenced in a study of preoperative IRX-2 immunotherapy in early breast cancer (dated by TCRdb to about 2019). This specimen's treatment or condition label, per the study, means: preoperative locoregional IRX-2 cytokine immunotherapy. Receptor amplification or capture employed the immunoSEQ multiplex PCR assay. Held by TCRdb, this immuneACCESS table contains in-frame sequences only and omits some clones. Under half of the omission traces to an unresolved V gene where checked; the cause of the rest is unknown. Within this sample are about 33,000 clones, with 85% to 90% of them counted one time only. The ten largest clones capture roughly 1.6% of the sample. This specimen consisted of tumor tissue, obtained after IRX-2 immunotherapy. All receptors derive from a human donor with breast cancer.

The chain is built from TRBV5-1 and TRBJ1-4; 7 bases fit TRBD1. V shed 4 bases, J shed 10 bases, and the junction held 10 bases outside the gene matches. This CDR3 has 14 amino acids. Germline V CDR1 and CDR2: SGHRS, YFSETQ. The CDR3, as DNA: TGCGCCAGCAGCATGGACAGGTTGCCGGGAAAACTGTTTTTT. Protein: CASSMDRLPGKLFF.

The chain combines TRBV6-7 with TRBJ2-1; TRBD1 aligns across 9 bases. TRBV6-7 is classed as an ORF, of uncertain function. Germline trimming cut 4 bases from V and 11 bases from J; bases unmatched to any gene: 6. There are 13 residues in the CDR3. The DNA of the CDR3 is TGTGCCAGCAGTTCTACAGGGGGCACGCAGCAGTTCTTC. Residues: CASSSTGGTQQFF.

This chain connects TRBV11-3 to TRBJ1-2; D perhaps matches TRBD1 (5 bases). Per germline, CDR1 SGHNT and CDR2 YENEEA. V dropped 2 bases and J dropped 4 bases, with 14 bases sitting between them. There are 15 residues in the CDR3. CDR3 region: CASSLSGGVGYGYTF. CDR3 bases: TGTGCCAGCAGCTTAAGTGGGGGGGTAGGCTATGGCTACACCTTC. Full variable domain (outside the CDR3, taken from reference TRBV11-3 and TRBJ1-2): EAGVVQSPRYKIIEKKQPVAFWCNPISGHNTLYWYLQNLGQGPELLIRYENEEAVDDSQLPKDRFSAERLKGVDSTLKIQPAELGDSAVYLCASSLSGGVGYGYTFGSGTRLTVV.

V and J are TRBV7-5 and TRBJ2-5; the D call TRBD1 from the table was never checked on the DNA. TRBV7-5 is a documented pseudogene. The CDR3 is made up of 15 amino acids. CDR3 DNA sequence: TGTGCCAGCAGCCCCCGGGACAGGGACCAAGAGACCCAGTACTTC. Protein: CASSPRDRDQETQYF.

The chain employs TRBV7-4 and TRBJ2-5; 8 positions match TRBD2. Germline trimming cut 4 bases from V and 5 bases from J; bases unmatched to any gene: 12. This CDR3 has 16 amino acids. Germline CDR1 SGHVT, CDR2 SQSDAQ. CDR3 in amino acids: CASSSSGRWGQETQYF. The CDR3 region has the DNA TGTGCCAGCAGCTCCAGCGGGAGATGGGGGCAGGAGACCCAGTACTTC.

V is TRBV6-8 and J is TRBJ1-2, with D tentatively TRBD1 (5 bases). The CDR3 runs to 14 residues. The germline V and J ends were trimmed by 0 bases and 8 bases, with 13 bases remaining between them. Germline lookup yields CDR1 MNHGY and CDR2 SAAAGT. This chain's CDR3 is CASSYSPQGYGYTF. In DNA, the CDR3 is TGTGCCAGCAGTTACTCACCCCAGGGTTACGGCTACACCTTC.

In DNA form, the CDR3 reads TGTGCCAGCACCATACACGGAGCTAACTATGGCTACACCTTC. Residues: CASTIHGANYGYTF. This chain uses TRBV7-7 with TRBJ1-2; D is unclear. Germline V gene data show CDR1 as SSHAT and CDR2 as FNYEAQ (reference sequence). This CDR3 region has 14 residues. V lost 7 bases and J lost 0, with 12 bases in between.

The rearrangement links TRBV25-1 to TRBJ2-7; the D gene is possibly TRBD2 (6 bases). V was clipped by 3 bases and J by 7 bases, with 13 bases between them. From germline, CDR1 is MGHDK and CDR2 SYGVNS. The CDR3 runs 13 residues. CDR3 nucleotides: TGTGCCAGCAGTGACCCCGGGACTTTAGAGCAGTACGTC. Protein: CASSDPGTLEQYV.

The rearrangement joins TRBV18 to TRBJ2-6; 8 bases align to TRBD1. V was clipped by 0 bases and J by 4 bases; unmatched bases: 11. The CDR3 length is 19 residues. Germline V CDR1 and CDR2: KGHSH, LQKENI. The CDR3 loop reads CASSPPRGQFNSGANVLTF. The CDR3 region has the DNA TGTGCCAGCTCACCACCCAGGGGGCAGTTTAACTCCGGGGCCAACGTCCTGACTTTC.

V gene TRBV7-4 combines with J gene TRBJ2-7, with 7 bases lining up with TRBD1. The length of the CDR3 is 15 residues. Looked up from germline, CDR1 is SGHVT and CDR2 is SQSDAQ. Trimming removed 5 bases from V and 0 bases from J; junction bases left unmatched: 7. CDR3 bases: TGTGCCAGCAGCGCCGGGACAGCGAGCTCCTACGAGCAGTACTTC. This encodes CASSAGTASSYEQYF.

The gene calls are TRBV6-8 and TRBJ1-5; D is possibly TRBD1 (6 bases). Between the trimmed V and J ends, which lost 4 bases and 3 bases, there was a span of 13 bases. Germline loops: CDR1 MNHGY, CDR2 SAAAGT. The CDR3 spans 15 residues. The CDR3 region has the DNA TGTGCCAGCAGTTTGACAGGAGGGACCAATCAGCCCCAGCATTTT. This gives the protein CASSLTGGTNQPQHF.

V and J are TRBV6-1 and TRBJ1-3; D not resolved. The CDR3 consists of 15 residues. Trimming cost V 0 bases and J 0 bases, with 6 bases left between them. Germline CDR1 is MNHNS and CDR2 is SASEGT. CDR3 protein: CASSEASGSGNTIYF. The DNA for the CDR3 is TGTGCCAGCAGTGAAGCGAGCGGCTCTGGAAACACCATATATTTT.

The V and J genes are TRBV11-3 and TRBJ2-6, with 8 bases identical to TRBD2. Looked up from germline, CDR1 is SGHNT and CDR2 is YENEEA. Trimming removed 5 bases from V and 2 bases from J; junction bases left unmatched: 2. This CDR3 spans 15 amino acids. CDR3 protein: CASSGAGAGANVLTF. The CDR3 DNA is TGTGCCAGCAGCGGAGCGGGAGCTGGGGCCAACGTCCTGACTTTC.

A note on this clone: A read error may produce the germline difference seen at one junction end. The chain has TRBV14 and TRBJ1-2; D not resolved. CDR3 size: 15 residues. Germline V gene sequence: CDR1 SGHDN, CDR2 FVKESK. The CDR3 DNA is TGTGCCAGTAGCCAAGGCGGGCTCAAGGACTATGGCTACACCTTC. This translates into CASSQGGLKDYGYTF.

The chain joins TRBV18 to TRBJ1-6; 11 bases agree with TRBD1. V dropped 6 bases and J dropped 8; count of bases not matched to a gene: 12. CDR3 length: 17 amino acids. Per the germline V gene, CDR1 is KGHSH and CDR2 is LQKENI. The CDR3 sequence is CASSISDRGRRDSPLHF. The CDR3 nucleotides are TGTGCCAGCTCGATTTCGGACAGGGGGCGAAGAGATTCACCCCTCCACTTT.

V usage is TRBV30 and J usage is TRBJ2-1, with TRBD2 matching 8 bases. V lost 3 bases and J lost 11; bases outside the gene matches: 6. CDR1 and CDR2 (germline): GTSNPN, SVGIG (reference sequence). The CDR3 sequence is 12 residues long. The CDR3 here is CAWRGRTSQQFF. CDR3 DNA sequence: TGTGCCTGGAGGGGAAGGACTAGCCAGCAGTTCTTC.

The genes are TRBV19 and TRBJ2-2; a possible D gene is TRBD2 (5 bases). Trimming pared 3 bases from V and 7 bases from J, leaving 18 bases between. The CDR3 is 16 amino acids. CDR1 and CDR2 (germline): LNHDA, SQIVND (reference sequence). The CDR3 is CASSMRSGIVDGELFF. The CDR3 DNA sequence: TGTGCCAGTAGTATGAGGTCCGGGATAGTGGACGGGGAGCTGTTTTTT.

V and J are TRBV7-6 and TRBJ1-5; D possibly corresponds to TRBD1 (6 bases). CDR1 is SGHVS, CDR2 FNYEAQ, per germline. V was pared by 3 bases and J by 5 bases, with 17 bases between. CDR3 length: 16 amino acids. The CDR3 DNA reads TGTGCCAGCAGCTTGGAGGGGGATTATGTCCATCAGCCCCAGCATTTT. Translating gives CASSLEGDYVHQPQHF.

The chain recombines TRBV11-3 with TRBJ1-2; D not certain. This CDR3 contains 16 residues. Germline CDR1 SGHNT, CDR2 YENEEA. V dropped 2 bases and J dropped 0 bases, with 13 bases sitting between them. CDR3 in DNA: TGTGCCAGCAGCTTACTCCTCGCGGGTTCTAACTATGGCTACACCTTC. It is translated as CASSLLLAGSNYGYTF.

CDR3 residues: CAWSHGGDTEAFF. Here the CDR3 DNA reads TGTGCCTGGAGTCATGGGGGCGACACTGAAGCTTTCTTT. The V and J genes are TRBV30 and TRBJ1-1, with TRBD1 as a possible D gene (6 bases). The germline V and J ends were trimmed by 2 bases and 3 bases, with 10 bases remaining between them. The CDR3 sequence is 13 residues long. The germline gives CDR1 GTSNPN, CDR2 SVGIG (reference sequence).

The rearrangement uses TRBV1 and TRBJ1-4. TRBV1 is a documented pseudogene. This CDR3 comprises 15 residues. This chain's CDR3 is CASRQGRLDNEKLFF. CDR3 sequence (DNA): TGCGCCAGCAGGCAGGGACGGCTTGATAATGAAAAACTGTTTTTT.

The rearrangement joins TRBV5-1 to TRBJ2-3, with 8 bases matching TRBD2. V shed 2 bases, J shed 0 bases, and the junction held 5 bases outside the gene matches. Per germline, CDR1 SGHRS and CDR2 YFSETQ. The CDR3 consists of 16 residues. CDR3 sequence (DNA): TGCGCCAGCAGCTTAATTAGCGGGGCTAGCACAGATACGCAGTATTTT. Encoded protein: CASSLISGASTDTQYF.

The rearrangement links TRBV11-3 to TRBJ2-3, with 9 bases fitting TRBD2. J lost 1 base, V lost 1 base, and 6 bases had no gene match. The CDR3 length is 17 residues. Germline-derived CDR1 and CDR2 are SGHNT and YENEEA. CDR3 region: CASSLGLQREGTDTQYF. The CDR3 nucleotides read TGTGCCAGCAGCTTAGGCCTTCAGCGGGAGGGCACAGATACGCAGTATTTT.

The chain has TRBV6-8 and TRBJ2-4; no clear D. CDR3 length: 16 amino acids. V lost 4 bases, J lost 0 bases, and 13 bases lay in between. Germline CDR1 MNHGY, CDR2 SAAAGT. The CDR3 protein is CASSSDSRLAKNIQYF. For the CDR3, the DNA is TGTGCCAGCAGTTCAGACTCACGGCTAGCCAAAAACATTCAGTACTTC.